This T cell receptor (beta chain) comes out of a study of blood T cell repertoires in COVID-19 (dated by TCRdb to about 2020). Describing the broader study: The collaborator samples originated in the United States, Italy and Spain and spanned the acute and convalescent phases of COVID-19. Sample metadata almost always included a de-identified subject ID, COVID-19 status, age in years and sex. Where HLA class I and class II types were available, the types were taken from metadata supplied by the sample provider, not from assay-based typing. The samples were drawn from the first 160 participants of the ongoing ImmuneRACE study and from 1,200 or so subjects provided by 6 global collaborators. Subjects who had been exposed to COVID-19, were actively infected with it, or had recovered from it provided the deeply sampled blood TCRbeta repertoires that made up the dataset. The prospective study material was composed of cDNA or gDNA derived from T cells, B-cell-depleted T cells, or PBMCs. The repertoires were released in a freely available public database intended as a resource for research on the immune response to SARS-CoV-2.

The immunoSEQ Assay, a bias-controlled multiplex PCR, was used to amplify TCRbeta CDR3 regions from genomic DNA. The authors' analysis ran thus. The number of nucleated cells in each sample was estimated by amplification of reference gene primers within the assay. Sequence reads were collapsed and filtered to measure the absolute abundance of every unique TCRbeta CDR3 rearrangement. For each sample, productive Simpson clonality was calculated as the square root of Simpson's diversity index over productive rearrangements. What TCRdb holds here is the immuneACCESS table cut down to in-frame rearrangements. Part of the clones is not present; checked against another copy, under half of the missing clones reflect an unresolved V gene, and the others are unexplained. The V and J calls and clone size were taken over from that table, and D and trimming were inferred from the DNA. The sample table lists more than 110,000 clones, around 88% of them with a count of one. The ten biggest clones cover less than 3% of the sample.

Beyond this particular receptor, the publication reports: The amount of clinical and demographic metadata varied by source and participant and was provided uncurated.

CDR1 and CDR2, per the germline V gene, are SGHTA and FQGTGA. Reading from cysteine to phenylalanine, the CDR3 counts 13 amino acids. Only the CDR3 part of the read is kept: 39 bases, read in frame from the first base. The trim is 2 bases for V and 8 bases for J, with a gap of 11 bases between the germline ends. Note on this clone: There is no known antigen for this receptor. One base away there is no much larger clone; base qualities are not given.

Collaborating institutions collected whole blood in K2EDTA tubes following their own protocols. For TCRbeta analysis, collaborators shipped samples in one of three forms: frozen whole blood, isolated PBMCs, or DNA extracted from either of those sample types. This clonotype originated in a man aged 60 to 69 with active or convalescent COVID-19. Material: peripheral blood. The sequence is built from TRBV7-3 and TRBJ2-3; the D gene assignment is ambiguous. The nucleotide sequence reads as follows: TGTGCCAGCAGCTTAGATTCTATAGCTACGCAGTATTTT. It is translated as CASSLDSIATQYF.